Included here is one TCR beta chain sequence, with context. Its cognate antigen is unknown. TCRdb used MiXCR to reprocess the RT-PCR reads, holding one entry per CDR3 protein. Of roughly 630,000 distinct CDR3 sequences listed, 11% to 15% are singletons. This specimen belongs to a study of response to subunit inactivated influenza vaccine. Overall study findings and caveats: Every seasonal influenza vaccination brings in few new T cells, the authors suggested.

The specimen comprised PBMCs from blood, sampled 14 to 15 days before vaccination. The receptor was derived from a man in his fifties or sixties who received an inactivated influenza vaccine.

As DNA, the CDR3 is TGTGCCACCAGCGAGCGGGGGGGTGGCGGGGAGCTGTTTTTT. Translation: CATSERGGGGELFF. The chain has TRBV15 and TRBJ2-2; 10 bases are a match to TRBD2. Trimming removed 5 bases from V and 7 bases from J; junction bases left unmatched: 4. This CDR3 has 14 amino acids. The germline V gene encodes CDR1 LNHNV and CDR2 YYDKDF (reference sequence). The entire variable domain, with the rest obtained from reference TRBV15 and TRBJ2-2, is as follows: DAMVIQNPRYQVTQFGKPVTLSCSQTLNHNVMYWYQQKSSQAPKLLFHYYDKDFNNEADTPDNFQSRRPNTSFCFLDIRSPGLGDTAMYLCATSERGGGGELFFGEGSRLTVL.